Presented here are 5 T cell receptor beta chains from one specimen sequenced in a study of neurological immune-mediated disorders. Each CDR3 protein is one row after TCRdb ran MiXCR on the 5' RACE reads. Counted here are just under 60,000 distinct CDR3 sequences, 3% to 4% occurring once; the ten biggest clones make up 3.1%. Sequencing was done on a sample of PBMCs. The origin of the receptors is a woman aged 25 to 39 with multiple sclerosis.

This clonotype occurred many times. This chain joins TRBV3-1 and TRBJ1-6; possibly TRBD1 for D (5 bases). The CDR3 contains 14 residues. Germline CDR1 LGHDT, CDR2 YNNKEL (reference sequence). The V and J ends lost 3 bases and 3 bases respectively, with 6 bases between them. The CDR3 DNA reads TGTGCCAGCAGCCAGACAGACTATAATTCACCCCTCCACTTT. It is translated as CASSQTDYNSPLHF.

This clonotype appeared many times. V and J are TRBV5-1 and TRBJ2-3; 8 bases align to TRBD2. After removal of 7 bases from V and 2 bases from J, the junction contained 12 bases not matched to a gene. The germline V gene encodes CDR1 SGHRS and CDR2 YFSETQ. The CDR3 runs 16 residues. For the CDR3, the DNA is TGCGCCAGCGGCCCGACGGGGCGGGGGGCCACAGATACGCAGTATTTT. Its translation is CASGPTGRGATDTQYF.

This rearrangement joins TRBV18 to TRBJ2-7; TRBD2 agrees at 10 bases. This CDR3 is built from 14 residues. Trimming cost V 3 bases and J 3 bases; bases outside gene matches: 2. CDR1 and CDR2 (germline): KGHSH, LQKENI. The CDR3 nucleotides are TGTGCCAGCTCACCCCTAGCGGGAGACTACGAGCAGTACTTC. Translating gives CASSPLAGDYEQYF.

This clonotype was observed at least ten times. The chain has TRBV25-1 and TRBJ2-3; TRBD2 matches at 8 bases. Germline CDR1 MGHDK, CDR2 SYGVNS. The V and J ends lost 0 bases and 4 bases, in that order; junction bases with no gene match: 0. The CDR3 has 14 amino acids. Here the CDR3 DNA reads TGTGCCAGCAGTGAATATAGCGGGGCAGATACGCAGTATTTT. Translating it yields CASSEYSGADTQYF.

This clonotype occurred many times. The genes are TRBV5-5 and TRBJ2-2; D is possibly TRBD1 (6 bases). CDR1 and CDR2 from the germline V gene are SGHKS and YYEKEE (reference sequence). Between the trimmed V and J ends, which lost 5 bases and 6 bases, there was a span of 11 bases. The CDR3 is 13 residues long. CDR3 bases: TGTGCCAGCAGATCACAGGGACCCGGGGAGCTGTTTTTT. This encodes CASRSQGPGELFF.